The present T cell receptor (beta chain) was sequenced within a study of T cells after yellow fever vaccination. Conversion of TCR transcripts into cDNA relied on 5'RACE template switching, which added a universal primer site and UMIs. TCRdb used MiXCR to reprocess the 5' RACE reads, holding one entry per CDR3 protein. The repertoire holds approximately 610,000 distinct CDR3 sequences, with roughly a sixth as singletons. Study-level findings and limits: Boosting was followed by the reappearance of most primary-vaccination clones (under 97% CD4, about 88% CD8). A small proportion of clonotypes was detected in both the CD4 and CD8 compartments.

From germline, CDR1 is SGHRS and CDR2 YFSETQ. This CDR3 is built from 16 residues. V dropped 1 base and J dropped 7 bases, with 20 bases sitting between them. This clonotype was observed a handful of times. Its specificity is unknown. The V and J genes are TRBV5-1 and TRBJ1-1; TRBD1 might be the D (6 bases). The sequencing used PBMCs, collected more than 4 days after the first yellow fever vaccination. The receptor's source is a man between 18 and 35 years old who received the YFV17D yellow fever vaccine. CDR3 nucleotide sequence: TGCGCCAGCAGCTTGATGGGGGGGGCGCAACGGAATGAAGCTTTCTTT. It is translated as CASSLMGGAQRNEAFF.